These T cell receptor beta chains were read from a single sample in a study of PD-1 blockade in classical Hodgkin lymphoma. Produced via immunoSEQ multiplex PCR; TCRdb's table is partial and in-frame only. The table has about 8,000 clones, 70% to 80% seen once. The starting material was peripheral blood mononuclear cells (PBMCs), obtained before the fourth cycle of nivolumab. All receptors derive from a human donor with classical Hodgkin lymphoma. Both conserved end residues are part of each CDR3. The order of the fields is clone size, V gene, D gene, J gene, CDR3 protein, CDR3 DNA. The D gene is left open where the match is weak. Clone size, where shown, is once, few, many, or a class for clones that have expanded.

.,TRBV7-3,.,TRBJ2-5,CASSLDYQETQYF,TGTGCCAGCAGCTTGGACTACCAAGAGACCCAGTACTTC
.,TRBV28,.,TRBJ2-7,CASSFPFRTAEQYF,TGTGCCAGCAGTTTCCCTTTTCGGACAGCAGAGCAGTACTTC
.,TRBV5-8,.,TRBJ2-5,CASRNPGTETQYF,TGTGCCAGCAGAAATCCAGGGACTGAGACCCAGTACTTC
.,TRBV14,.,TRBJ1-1,CASSQVGSYTEAFF,TGTGCCAGCAGCCAAGTAGGGTCCTACACTGAAGCTTTCTTT
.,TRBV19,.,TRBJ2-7,CASSIVRGADYEQYF,TGTGCCAGTAGTATAGTTCGGGGAGCTGACTACGAGCAGTACTTC
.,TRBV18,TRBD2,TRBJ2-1,CASQLLAGERDEQFF,TGTGCCAGCCAATTACTAGCGGGGGAGCGGGATGAGCAGTTCTTC
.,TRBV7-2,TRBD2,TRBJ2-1,CATGEGTNEQFF,TGTGCCACCGGGGAGGGCACCAATGAGCAGTTCTTC
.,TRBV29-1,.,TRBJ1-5,CSVDPGSGQPQHF,TGCAGCGTTGATCCAGGGTCAGGGCAGCCCCAGCATTTT
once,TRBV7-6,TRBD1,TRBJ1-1,CASSYLGQGLMNTEAFF,TGTGCCAGCAGTTACCTAGGACAGGGGCTAATGAACACTGAAGCTTTCTTT
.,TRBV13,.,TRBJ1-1,CASSGTNTEAFF,TGTGCCAGCAGCGGGACGAACACTGAAGCTTTCTTT
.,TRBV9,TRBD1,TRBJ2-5,CASSVDRGQETQYF,TGTGCCAGCAGCGTCGACAGGGGGCAAGAGACCCAGTACTTC
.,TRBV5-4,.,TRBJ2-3,CASSLTADTQYF,TGTGCCAGCAGCTTGACAGCGGATACGCAGTATTTT
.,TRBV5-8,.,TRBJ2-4,CASSLEGFKNIQYF,TGTGCCAGCAGCCTCGAGGGTTTCAAAAACATTCAGTACTTC
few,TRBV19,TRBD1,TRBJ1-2,CASSPLGGTGAYGYTF,TGTGCCAGTAGTCCCTTAGGGGGGACAGGAGCCTATGGCTACACCTTC
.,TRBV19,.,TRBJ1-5,CASSMRQGGQPQHF,TGTGCCAGTAGTATGCGTCAGGGTGGCCAGCCCCAGCATTTT
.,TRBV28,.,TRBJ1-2,CASGLSNGADGYTF,TGTGCCAGCGGGCTGTCCAACGGGGCGGATGGCTACACCTTC
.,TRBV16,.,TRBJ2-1,CASSLPPATSSYNEQFF,TGTGCCAGCAGCCTACCACCCGCTACAAGCTCCTACAATGAGCAGTTCTTC
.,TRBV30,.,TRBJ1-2,CAWSKSDYGYTF,TGTGCCTGGAGTAAATCAGACTATGGCTACACCTTC